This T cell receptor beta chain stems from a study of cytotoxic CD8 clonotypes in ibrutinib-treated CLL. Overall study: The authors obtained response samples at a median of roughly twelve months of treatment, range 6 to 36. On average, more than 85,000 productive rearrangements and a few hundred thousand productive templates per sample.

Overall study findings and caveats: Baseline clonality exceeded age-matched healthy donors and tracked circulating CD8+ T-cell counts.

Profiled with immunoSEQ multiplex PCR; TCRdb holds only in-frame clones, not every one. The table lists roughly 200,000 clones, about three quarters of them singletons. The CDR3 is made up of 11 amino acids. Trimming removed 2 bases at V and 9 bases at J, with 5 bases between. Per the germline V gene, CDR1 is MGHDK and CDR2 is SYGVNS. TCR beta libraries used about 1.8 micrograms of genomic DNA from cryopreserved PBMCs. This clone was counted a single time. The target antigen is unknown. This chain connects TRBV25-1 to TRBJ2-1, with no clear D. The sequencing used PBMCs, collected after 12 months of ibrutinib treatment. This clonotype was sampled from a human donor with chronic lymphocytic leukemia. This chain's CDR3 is CASSETGEQFF. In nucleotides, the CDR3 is TGTGCCAGCAGTGAAACCGGTGAGCAGTTCTTC. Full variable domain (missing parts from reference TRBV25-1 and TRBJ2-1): EADIYQTPRYLVIGTGKKITLECSQTMGHDKMYWYQQDPGMELHLIHYSYGVNSTEKGDLSSESTVSRIRTEHFPLTLESARPSHTSQYLCASSETGEQFFGPGTRLTVL.